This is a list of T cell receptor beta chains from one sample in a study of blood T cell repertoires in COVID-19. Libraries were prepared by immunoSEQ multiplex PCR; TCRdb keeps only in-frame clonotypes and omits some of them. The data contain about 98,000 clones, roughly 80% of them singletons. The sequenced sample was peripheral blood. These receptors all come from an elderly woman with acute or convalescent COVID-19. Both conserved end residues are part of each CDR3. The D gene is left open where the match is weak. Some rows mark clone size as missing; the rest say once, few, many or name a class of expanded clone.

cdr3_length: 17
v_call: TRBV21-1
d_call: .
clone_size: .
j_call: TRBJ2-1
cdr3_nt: TGTGCCAGCAGTACCTCCCGCCGGGACAGGGCGTACAATGAGCAGTTCTTC
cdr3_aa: CASSTSRRDRAYNEQFF

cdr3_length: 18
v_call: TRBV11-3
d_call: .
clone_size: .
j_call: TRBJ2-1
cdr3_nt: TGTGCCAGCAGCCGGAGGTCTGGCGGACTTAACTCCTACAATGAGCAGTTCTTC
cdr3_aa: CASSRRSGGLNSYNEQFF

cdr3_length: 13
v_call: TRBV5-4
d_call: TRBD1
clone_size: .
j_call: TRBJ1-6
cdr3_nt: TGTGCCAGCAGCTTGTTTGGACAGGGGCCCCTCCACTTT
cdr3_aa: CASSLFGQGPLHF

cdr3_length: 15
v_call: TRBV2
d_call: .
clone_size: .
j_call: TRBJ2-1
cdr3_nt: TGTGCCAGCAGCGAAAGGGGGGGGATATACAATGAGCAGTTCTTC
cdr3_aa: CASSERGGIYNEQFF

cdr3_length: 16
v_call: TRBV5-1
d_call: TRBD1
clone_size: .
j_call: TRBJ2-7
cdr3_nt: TGCGCCAGCAGCTTGGGACAGGGAGTATCGGGCTCCGAGCAGTACTTC
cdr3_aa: CASSLGQGVSGSEQYF

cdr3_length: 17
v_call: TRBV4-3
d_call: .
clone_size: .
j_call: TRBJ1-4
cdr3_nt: TGCGCCAGCAGCCAGGCCAAACAACTCTTCAACAGTGAAAAACTGTTTTTT
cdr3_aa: CASSQAKQLFNSEKLFF

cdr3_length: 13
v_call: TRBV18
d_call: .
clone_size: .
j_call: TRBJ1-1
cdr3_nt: TGTGCCAGCTCACCAAGAACAGTCACTGAAGCTTTCTTT
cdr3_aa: CASSPRTVTEAFF

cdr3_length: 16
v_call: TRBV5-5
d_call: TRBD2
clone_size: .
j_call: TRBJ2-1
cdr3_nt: TGTGCCAGCAGCTTGGTTCGGCCAGGGAGGGCAAATGAGCAGTTCTTC
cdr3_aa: CASSLVRPGRANEQFF

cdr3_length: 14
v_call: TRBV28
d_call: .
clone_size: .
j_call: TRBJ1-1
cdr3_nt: TGTGCCAGCAGCCCAACAGGCGATAGCACTGAAGCTTTCTTT
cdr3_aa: CASSPTGDSTEAFF

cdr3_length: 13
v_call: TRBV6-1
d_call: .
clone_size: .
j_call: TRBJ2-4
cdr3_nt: TGTGCCAGCAGTGACCTAGCCAAAAACATTCAGTACTTC
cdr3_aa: CASSDLAKNIQYF

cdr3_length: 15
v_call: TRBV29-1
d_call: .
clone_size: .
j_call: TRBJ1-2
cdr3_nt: TGCAGCGTTGACGGATTAAGGGTCCCGGAGGGAGGCTACACCTTC
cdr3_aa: CSVDGLRVPEGGYTF

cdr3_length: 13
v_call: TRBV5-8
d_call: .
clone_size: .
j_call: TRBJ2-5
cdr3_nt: TGTGCCAGCAGCAAGGCGGAAGGAGAGACCCAGTACTTC
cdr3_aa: CASSKAEGETQYF

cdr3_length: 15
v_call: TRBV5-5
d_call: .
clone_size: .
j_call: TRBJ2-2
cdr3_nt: TGTGCCAGCAGCCCCCGCGGGGTGAACACCGGGGAGCTGTTTTTT
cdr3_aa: CASSPRGVNTGELFF

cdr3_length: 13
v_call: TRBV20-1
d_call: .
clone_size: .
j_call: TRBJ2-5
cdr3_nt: TGCAGTGCCAGTTCGGGGGTTCAAGAGACCCAGTACTTC
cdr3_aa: CSASSGVQETQYF

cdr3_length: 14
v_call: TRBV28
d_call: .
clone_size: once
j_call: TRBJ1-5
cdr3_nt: TGTGCCAGCAGTTTACGGGGTTGGAGTCAGCCCCAGCATTTT
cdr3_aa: CASSLRGWSQPQHF

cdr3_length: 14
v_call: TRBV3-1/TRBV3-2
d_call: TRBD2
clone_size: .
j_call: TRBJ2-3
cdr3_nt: TGTGCCAGCACCCTCAGCGGGGGCACAGATACGCAGTATTTT
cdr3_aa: CASTLSGGTDTQYF

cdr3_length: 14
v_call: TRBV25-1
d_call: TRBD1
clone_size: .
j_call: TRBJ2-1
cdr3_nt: TGTGCCAGCAGGCCCGACAGGGGTTTGAGCGAGCAGTTCTTC
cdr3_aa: CASRPDRGLSEQFF

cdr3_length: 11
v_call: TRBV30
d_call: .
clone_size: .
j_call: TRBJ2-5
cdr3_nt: TGTGCCTGGAGTGTTTCGGAGACCCAGTACTTC
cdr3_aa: CAWSVSETQYF

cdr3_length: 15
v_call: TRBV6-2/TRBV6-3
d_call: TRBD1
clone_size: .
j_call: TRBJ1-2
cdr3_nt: TGTGCCAGCAGTTACCGGGGACAGGGCCACTATGGCTACACCTTC
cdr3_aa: CASSYRGQGHYGYTF

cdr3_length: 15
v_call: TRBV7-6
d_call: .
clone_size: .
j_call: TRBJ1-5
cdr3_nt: TGTGCCAGCAGCCCTGAGGGGGTCCCCAATCAGCCCCAGCATTTT
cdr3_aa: CASSPEGVPNQPQHF

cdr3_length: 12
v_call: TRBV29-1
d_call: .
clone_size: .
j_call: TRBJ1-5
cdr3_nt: TGCAGCGTTGGCGGGGAAAATCAGCCCCAGCATTTT
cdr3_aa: CSVGGENQPQHF

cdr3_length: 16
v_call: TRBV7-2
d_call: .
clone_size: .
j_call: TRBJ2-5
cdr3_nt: TGTGCCAGCAGCTTAGCGCAAGAGGGTGGCCAAGAGACCCAGTACTTC
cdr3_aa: CASSLAQEGGQETQYF

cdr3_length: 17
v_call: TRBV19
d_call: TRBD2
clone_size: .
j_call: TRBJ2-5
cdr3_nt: TGTGCCAGTAGCGCCGGGACATCACCCCGGGGGGGAAAGACCCAGTACTTC
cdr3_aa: CASSAGTSPRGGKTQYF

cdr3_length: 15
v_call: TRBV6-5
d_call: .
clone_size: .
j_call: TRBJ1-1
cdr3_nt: TGTGCCAGCACCCCTATCTGGGCAACCAACACTGAAGCTTTCTTT
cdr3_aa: CASTPIWATNTEAFF

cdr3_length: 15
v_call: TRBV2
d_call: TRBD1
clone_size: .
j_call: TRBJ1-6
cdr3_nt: TGTGCCAGCAGTGAAGTGGGACAGGGCTATTCACCCCTCCACTTT
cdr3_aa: CASSEVGQGYSPLHF

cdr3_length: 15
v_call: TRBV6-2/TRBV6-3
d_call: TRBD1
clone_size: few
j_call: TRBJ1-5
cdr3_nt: TGTGCCAGCAGCGGGGGGACAGGGGGAGGCCAGCCCCAGCATTTT
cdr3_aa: CASSGGTGGGQPQHF

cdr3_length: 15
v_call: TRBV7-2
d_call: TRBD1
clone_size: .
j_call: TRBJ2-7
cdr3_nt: TGTGCCAGCAGCTTAGTAGGGGGACAGACCTACGAGCAGTACTTC
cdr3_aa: CASSLVGGQTYEQYF

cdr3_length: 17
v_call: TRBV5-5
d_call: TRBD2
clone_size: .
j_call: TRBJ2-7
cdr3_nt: TGTGCCAGCAGCTTGGCCCCGGCTAGCGGGGGGGCCGAGGAGCAGTACTTC
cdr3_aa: CASSLAPASGGAEEQYF

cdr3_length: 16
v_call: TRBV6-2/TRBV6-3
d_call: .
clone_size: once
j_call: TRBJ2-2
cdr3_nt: TGTGCCAGCAGTTATACCCCCGCGGTCACTCCGGGGGAGCTGTTTTTT
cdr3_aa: CASSYTPAVTPGELFF

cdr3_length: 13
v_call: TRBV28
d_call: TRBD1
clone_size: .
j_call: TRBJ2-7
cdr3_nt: TGTGCCAGCAGTTTATTCGCCGGAGACAGGGGATACTTC
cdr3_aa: CASSLFAGDRGYF

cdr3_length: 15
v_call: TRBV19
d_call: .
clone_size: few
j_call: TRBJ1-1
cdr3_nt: TGTGCCAGTAGTATTGAGGGTATCATGAACACTGAAGCTTTCTTT
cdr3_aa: CASSIEGIMNTEAFF

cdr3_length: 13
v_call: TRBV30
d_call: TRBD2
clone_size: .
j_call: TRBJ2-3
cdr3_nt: TGTGCCTGGGGCGGGGGGGGCACAGATACGCAGTATTTT
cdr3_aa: CAWGGGGTDTQYF

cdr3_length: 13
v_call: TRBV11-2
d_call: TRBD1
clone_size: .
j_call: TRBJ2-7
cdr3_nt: TGTGCCAGCAGCCAAGGACAGGGTGTCGAGCAGTACTTC
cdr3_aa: CASSQGQGVEQYF

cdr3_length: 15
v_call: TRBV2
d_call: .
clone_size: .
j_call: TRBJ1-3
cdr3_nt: TGTGCCAGCAGTGATGTCGGAGGGACGGGAAACACCATATATTTT
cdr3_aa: CASSDVGGTGNTIYF

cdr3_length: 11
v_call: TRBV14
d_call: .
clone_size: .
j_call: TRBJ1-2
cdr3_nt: TGTGCCAGCAGCAAGAGAGATGGCTACACCTTC
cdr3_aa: CASSKRDGYTF

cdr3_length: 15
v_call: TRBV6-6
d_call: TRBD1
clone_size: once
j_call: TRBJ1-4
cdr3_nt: TGTGCCAGCAGTTACGGTTGGACAGGGAGGGAAAAACTGTTTTTT
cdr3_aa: CASSYGWTGREKLFF

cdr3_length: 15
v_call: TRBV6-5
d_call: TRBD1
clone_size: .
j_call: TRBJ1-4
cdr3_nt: TGTGCCAGCAGCAGGGCAGGGGGATCCAATGAAAAACTGTTTTTT
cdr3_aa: CASSRAGGSNEKLFF

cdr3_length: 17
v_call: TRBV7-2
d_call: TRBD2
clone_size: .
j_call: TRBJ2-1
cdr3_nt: TGTGCCAGCAGCTTAGTTGCGGGGGGGACCACCAGCAATGAGCAGTTCTTC
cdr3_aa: CASSLVAGGTTSNEQFF

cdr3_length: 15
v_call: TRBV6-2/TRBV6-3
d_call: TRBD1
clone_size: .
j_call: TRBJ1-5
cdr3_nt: TGTGCCAGCAGTACAACCGGGACAGGTAATCAGCCCCAGCATTTT
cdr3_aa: CASSTTGTGNQPQHF

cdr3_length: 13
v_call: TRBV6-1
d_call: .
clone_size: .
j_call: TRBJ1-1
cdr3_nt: TGTGCCAGCAGTGAGCAGGGAAGCACTGAAGCTTTCTTT
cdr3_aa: CASSEQGSTEAFF

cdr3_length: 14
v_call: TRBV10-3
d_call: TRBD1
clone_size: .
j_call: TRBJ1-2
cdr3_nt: TGTGCCATCAGTACCCTGGGACAGGGAAGTGGCTACACCTTC
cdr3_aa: CAISTLGQGSGYTF

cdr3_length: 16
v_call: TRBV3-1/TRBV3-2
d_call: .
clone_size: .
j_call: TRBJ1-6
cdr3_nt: TGTGCCAGCAGCCTCCAAGGGCAGGGCTCGAATTCACCCCTCCACTTT
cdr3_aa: CASSLQGQGSNSPLHF

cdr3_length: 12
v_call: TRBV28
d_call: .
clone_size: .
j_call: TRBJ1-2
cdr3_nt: TGTGCCAGCAGCTACAGGGTCCACGGCTACACCTTC
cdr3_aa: CASSYRVHGYTF

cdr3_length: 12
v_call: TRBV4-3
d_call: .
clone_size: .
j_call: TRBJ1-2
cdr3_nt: TGCGCCAGCAGCGATCGAGGAGATGGCTACACCTTC
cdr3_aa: CASSDRGDGYTF

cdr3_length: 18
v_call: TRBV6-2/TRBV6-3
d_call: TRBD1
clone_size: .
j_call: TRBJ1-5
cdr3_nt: TGTGCCAGCAGTTACTCGATTGGACAGGGGTTGAGCAATCAGCCCCAGCATTTT
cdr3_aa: CASSYSIGQGLSNQPQHF

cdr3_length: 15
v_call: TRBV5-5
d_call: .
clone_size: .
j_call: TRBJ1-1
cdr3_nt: TGTGCCAGCAGCTTGGAAGGGGGGGTGAACACTGAAGCTTTCTTT
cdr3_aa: CASSLEGGVNTEAFF

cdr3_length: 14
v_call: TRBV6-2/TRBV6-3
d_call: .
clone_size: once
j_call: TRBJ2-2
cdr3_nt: TGTGCCAGCAGCCAGAACAGGGTAGCCGGGGAGCTGTTTTTT
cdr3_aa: CASSQNRVAGELFF

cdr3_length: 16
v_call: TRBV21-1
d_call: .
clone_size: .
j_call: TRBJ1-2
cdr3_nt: TGTGCCAGCAGCAAAGTGGTAAGGGGGCGTAGGTATGGCTACACCTTC
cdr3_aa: CASSKVVRGRRYGYTF